One and the same sample provided the 32 T cell receptor beta chains below, sequenced in a study of technical replicates of blood from a handful of donors. Some clones are missing from TCRdb's copy, which holds only in-frame ones; the method was immunoSEQ multiplex PCR. Here the sample spans about 99,000 clones, approximately 95% being singletons. Sequenced material: T cells isolated from PBMCs. The receptors here all came from a human donor in good health.

This chain joins TRBV6-1 and TRBJ2-3; TRBD2 matches at 14 bases. Germline-derived CDR1 and CDR2 are MNHNS and SASEGT. The CDR3 runs 16 residues. V was pared by 4 bases and J by 4 bases, with 4 bases of the junction left unmatched. CDR3 sequence: CASSGGLAGGADTQYF. As DNA, the CDR3 is TGTGCCAGCAGTGGAGGACTAGCGGGGGGTGCAGATACGCAGTATTTT.

This rearrangement joins TRBV4-1 to TRBJ2-5; D unclear. Germline V gene lookup returns CDR1 MGHRA and CDR2 YSYEKL. CDR3 length: 14 residues. The V gene lost 0 bases and the J gene lost 4 bases, with 9 bases spanning the gap. CDR3 loop: CASSQEHSSETQYF. The CDR3 nucleotides are TGCGCCAGCAGCCAAGAACACAGCTCAGAGACCCAGTACTTC.

This clone has just one count. One end of the junction does not line up with germline, which may come from a read error. The same CDR3 can be traced to other DNA sequences in this sample. The CDR3 is CASSSSGGYGTDNSPLHF. The CDR3 DNA reads as TGTGCCAGCAGCTCATCGGGGGGGTATGGAACAGATAATTCCCCCCTCCACTTT. The V call is TRBV13, the J call TRBJ1-6; D possibly corresponds to TRBD1 (5 bases). Per germline, CDR1 PRHDT and CDR2 FYEKMQ (reference sequence). The CDR3 runs to 18 residues.

The chain is built from TRBV5-3 and TRBJ2-2; unclear D gene. TRBV5-3 is filed as an ORF, its function uncertain. The CDR3 is made up of 12 amino acids. V lost 1 base and J 4 bases, leaving 2 bases between the germline ends. The CDR3 DNA is TGTGCCAGAAGCTTGCGCACCGGGGAGCTGTTTTTT. Translation: CARSLRTGELFF.

V and J are TRBV5-1 and TRBJ2-2; TRBD1 agrees at 7 bases. Germline V gene data show CDR1 as SGHRS and CDR2 as YFSETQ. The CDR3 extends over 15 amino acids. V lost 3 bases and J lost 4; bases outside the gene matches: 6. The CDR3 spells CASSSDRVGTGELFF. CDR3 nucleotides: TGCGCCAGCAGCTCCGACAGGGTGGGCACCGGGGAGCTGTTTTTT. The whole variable domain, filled in from reference TRBV5-1 and TRBJ2-2, reads KAGVTQTPRYLIKTRGQQVTLSCSPISGHRSVSWYQQTPGQGLQFLFEYFSETQRNKGNFPGRFSGRQFSNSRSEMNVSTLELGDSALYLCASSSDRVGTGELFFGEGSRLTVL.

The rearrangement uses TRBV4-1 and TRBJ2-1, with D possibly matching TRBD2 (6 bases). The CDR3 covers 15 residues. V was shortened by 6 bases and J by 6 bases, with 18 bases between the two germline ends. Per the germline V gene, CDR1 is MGHRA and CDR2 is YSYEKL. The CDR3 is CASSRTISSFNEQFF. Here the CDR3 DNA reads TGCGCCAGCAGTCGGACTATATCGTCGTTCAATGAGCAGTTCTTC.

The CDR3 spells CASSFGVYKNIQYF. CDR3 nucleotides: TGTGCCAGCAGCTTCGGGGTGTACAAAAACATTCAGTACTTC. The chain uses TRBV7-9 and TRBJ2-4; TRBD2 is a possible D gene (5 bases). The CDR3 consists of 14 residues. CDR1 is SEHNR, CDR2 FQNEAQ, per germline (reference sequence). Trimming removed 3 bases at V and 3 bases at J, with 9 bases between.

The chain combines TRBV7-3 with TRBJ2-5, with TRBD2 matching 9 bases. The CDR3 sequence is 18 residues long. Germline CDR1 is SGHTA and CDR2 is FQGTGA. V was clipped by 1 base and J by 1 base; unmatched bases: 10. The CDR3 is CASSLMSGGRYSQETQYF. In DNA form, the CDR3 reads TGTGCCAGCAGCTTAATGAGCGGGGGGCGATATAGCCAAGAGACCCAGTACTTC.

The chain employs TRBV27 and TRBJ2-2; D is ambiguous. Trimming took off 0 bases at V and 6 bases at J, with 11 bases between the two ends. CDR1 is MNHEY and CDR2 is SMNVEV in the germline V gene (reference sequence). The CDR3 totals 15 residues. The CDR3 DNA sequence: TGTGCCAGCAGTTTATCTCTGGTTACGGCCGGGGAGCTGTTTTTT. It is translated as CASSLSLVTAGELFF.

V and J are TRBV29-1 and TRBJ1-1, with D maybe TRBD1 (5 bases). V was pared by 7 bases and J by 10 bases, with 19 bases between. Germline-derived CDR1 and CDR2 are SQVTM and ANQGSEA. The CDR3 covers 12 residues. CDR3 loop: CSAAPGGTGAFF. The CDR3 nucleotides read TGCAGCGCCGCACCCGGGGGGACGGGAGCTTTCTTT.

The chain carries TRBV6-1 and TRBJ2-3; D not certain. Germline lookup yields CDR1 MNHNS and CDR2 SASEGT. This CDR3 has 14 residues. V lost 1 base and J lost 6, with 11 bases in between. CDR3 region: CASSEDSVLDTQYF. In nucleotides, the CDR3 is TGTGCCAGCAGTGAAGACTCTGTTTTGGATACGCAGTATTTT.

The rearrangement joins TRBV5-1 to TRBJ2-7; 7 bases match TRBD1. J lost 3 bases, V lost 0 bases, and 6 bases had no gene match. Germline lookup yields CDR1 SGHRS and CDR2 YFSETQ. There are 15 residues in the CDR3. The CDR3 DNA follows: TGCGCCAGCAGCTTGGGGGGGACAGACTTCTACGAGCAGTACTTC. As protein: CASSLGGTDFYEQYF.

This chain links TRBV6-1 with TRBJ1-2, with 11 bases matching TRBD1. The CDR3 spans 16 residues. Per germline, CDR1 MNHNS and CDR2 SASEGT. V was pared by 2 bases and J by 4 bases, with 6 bases of the junction left unmatched. The CDR3 here is CASSELPGQGVYGYTF. CDR3 bases: TGTGCCAGCAGTGAACTTCCGGGACAGGGGGTCTATGGCTACACCTTC.

V gene TRBV18 combines with J gene TRBJ1-2, with D maybe TRBD1 (6 bases). V was shortened by 3 bases and J by 4 bases, with 15 bases between the two germline ends. The CDR3 is 15 residues long. Germline-derived CDR1 and CDR2 are KGHSH and LQKENI. The CDR3 spells CASSPPGQTAYGYTF. CDR3 DNA sequence: TGTGCCAGCTCACCCCCGGGACAAACTGCCTATGGCTACACCTTC. The full variable domain, rest sourced from reference TRBV18 and TRBJ1-2, is NAGVMQNPRHLVRRRGQEARLRCSPMKGHSHVYWYRQLPEEGLKFMVYLQKENIIDESGMPKERFSAEFPKEGPSILRIQQVVRGDSAAYFCASSPPGQTAYGYTFGSGTRLTVV.

This chain links TRBV6-1 with TRBJ1-1; TRBD1 agrees at 8 bases. Trimming took 2 bases from V and 0 from J; bases not matched to a gene: 14. There are 19 residues in the CDR3. The germline gives CDR1 MNHNS, CDR2 SASEGT. The CDR3 DNA sequence: TGTGCCAGCAGTGAAAGGCTTAGGGACAGGAGTTCGATGAACACTGAAGCTTTCTTT. Translation: CASSERLRDRSSMNTEAFF.

The rearrangement uses TRBV25-1 and TRBJ2-7; 7 bases map to TRBD1. The germline CDR1 and CDR2 sequences are MGHDK and SYGVNS. V dropped 0 bases and J dropped 1; count of bases not matched to a gene: 6. The CDR3 is 16 amino acids. The CDR3, as DNA: TGTGCCAGCAGTGAATATGCGGACAGGCCTTCCTACGAGCAGTACTTC. The encoded protein is CASSEYADRPSYEQYF.

CDR3 sequence (DNA): TGTGCCAGCTCACCACCCGACAGACCCTCGGCAGATACGCAGTATTTT. Protein: CASSPPDRPSADTQYF. The chain couples TRBV18 to TRBJ2-3; D perhaps matches TRBD1 (5 bases). Trimming removed 0 bases at V and 4 bases at J, with 14 bases between. From germline, CDR1 is KGHSH and CDR2 LQKENI. The CDR3 contains 16 residues.

The gene calls are TRBV19 and TRBJ2-1; D unclear. This CDR3 region has 11 residues. The V end lost 4 bases, the J end lost 15 bases, and 13 bases lay between the germline ends. The germline V gene has CDR1 LNHDA and CDR2 SQIVND (reference sequence). This CDR3 is CASSTMQRLFF. The CDR3 bases are TGTGCCAGTAGTACTATGCAGCGCTTGTTCTTC.

V gene TRBV28 combines with J gene TRBJ2-5; the D gene is possibly TRBD2 (6 bases). This CDR3 region has 14 residues. CDR1 MDHEN and CDR2 SYDVKM come from the germline V gene. Trimming removed 5 bases from V and 4 bases from J, with 14 bases in between. The CDR3 spells CASSIWTGGETQYF. The CDR3 nucleotides read TGTGCCAGCAGTATCTGGACCGGGGGAGAGACCCAGTACTTC.

This clone was counted once. This chain connects TRBV4-1 to TRBJ2-7, with 9 bases that match TRBD1. Germline V CDR1 and CDR2: MGHRA, YSYEKL. The trim removed 4 bases at V and 6 bases at J, leaving 16 bases unmatched. The CDR3 sequence is 17 residues long. CDR3 DNA: TGCGCCAGCAGCCTCATTTACCGGGGACAGGGCTTTGCCGAGCAGTACTTC. This translates into CASSLIYRGQGFAEQYF.

The chain recombines TRBV6-6 with TRBJ1-5; D may be TRBD1 (5 bases). Germline CDR1 is MNHNY and CDR2 is SVGAGI (reference sequence). There are 14 residues in the CDR3. V dropped 6 bases and J dropped 5 bases, with 14 bases sitting between them. CDR3 loop: CASSPGRGDQPQHF. CDR3 nucleotides: TGTGCCAGCAGCCCCGGACGGGGGGATCAGCCCCAGCATTTT.

This chain links TRBV19 with TRBJ1-5; unclear D gene. The CDR3 runs to 15 residues. Deletions cut 2 bases from V and 5 bases from J, with 13 bases between. Germline V gene data show CDR1 as LNHDA and CDR2 as SQIVND (reference sequence). CDR3 nucleotides: TGTGCCAGTAGTATACGGACGGGAGGCCATCAGCCCCAGCATTTT. This sequence encodes CASSIRTGGHQPQHF.

This chain connects TRBV4-1 to TRBJ1-2; D is perhaps TRBD1 (5 bases). The V end was cut by 4 bases, the J end by 1 base, with 16 bases between. The CDR3 consists of 16 residues. Looked up from germline, CDR1 is MGHRA and CDR2 is YSYEKL. CDR3 sequence: CASSLRPDILNYGYTF. In DNA form, the CDR3 reads TGCGCCAGCAGCCTCCGACCGGACATCCTTAACTATGGCTACACCTTC.

This chain uses TRBV19 with TRBJ2-7; 8 bases agree with TRBD2. CDR3 length: 15 amino acids. The V segment lost 3 bases and the J segment 5 bases; nucleotides outside the gene matches: 9. Germline V gives CDR1 LNHDA, CDR2 SQIVND (reference sequence). In DNA form, the CDR3 reads TGTGCCAGTAGTATGGCGGGGGGCAATTACGACGAGCAGTACTTC. Translation: CASSMAGGNYDEQYF.

J is TRBJ1-2 and V is TRBV11-2; D not certain. The germline CDR1 and CDR2 sequences are SGHAT and FQNNGV. CDR3 length equals 15 residues. Trimming stripped 6 bases from V and 5 bases from J, with 19 bases between. DNA of the CDR3: TGTGCCAGCAGTACCTCCGAGTCCCCTCTTTATGGCTACACCTTC. The encoded protein is CASSTSESPLYGYTF.

The V call is TRBV12-5, the J call TRBJ2-7; 9 bases align to TRBD2. V lost 4 bases and J lost 4; bases outside the gene matches: 8. The CDR3 has 15 residues. Germline V gene data show CDR1 as LGHNT and CDR2 as FRNRAP. CDR3 residues: CASGSSRGGTYEQYF. The CDR3 nucleotides read TGTGCTAGTGGTTCTTCGCGGGGGGGCACTTACGAGCAGTACTTC.

V gene TRBV5-5 combines with J gene TRBJ1-5; D is ambiguous. The V end lost 7 bases, the J end lost 6 bases, and 17 bases lay between the germline ends. The CDR3 sequence is 14 residues long. Germline lookup yields CDR1 SGHKS and CDR2 YYEKEE (reference sequence). CDR3 amino acids: CASHAATTGQPQHF. The CDR3 DNA sequence: TGTGCCAGCCACGCGGCTACAACGGGTCAGCCCCAGCATTTT.

V usage is TRBV4-1 and J usage is TRBJ1-2, with 7 bases that match TRBD1. CDR3 size: 16 residues. V dropped 1 base and J dropped 4; count of bases not matched to a gene: 9. Germline V gene data show CDR1 as MGHRA and CDR2 as YSYEKL. This CDR3 is CASSQALQRQGYGYTF. CDR3 sequence (DNA): TGCGCCAGCAGCCAAGCTCTACAAAGACAGGGCTATGGCTACACCTTC.

The sample holds one count of this clone. The rearrangement uses TRBV6-1 and TRBJ1-5, with D possibly being TRBD1 (5 bases). The CDR3 has 19 residues. V shed 2 bases and J shed 4 bases, with 24 bases lying between them. Germline V lookup: CDR1 MNHNS, CDR2 SASEGT. This chain's CDR3 is CASSELGQPLRLLNQPQHF. The DNA for the CDR3 is TGTGCCAGCAGTGAACTGGGGCAGCCCCTAAGGCTCCTAAATCAGCCCCAGCATTTT.

The chain is built from TRBV15 and TRBJ2-5; the D gene is possibly TRBD1 (6 bases). Trimming took 5 bases from V and 5 from J, leaving 15 bases between them. The germline V gene encodes CDR1 LNHNV and CDR2 YYDKDF (reference sequence). This CDR3 region has 14 residues. The CDR3 sequence: CATSEGDRQETQYF. CDR3 coding DNA: TGTGCCACCAGCGAGGGAGACAGGCAGGAGACCCAGTACTTC.

The chain recombines TRBV5-1 with TRBJ1-4; D gene ambiguous. This CDR3 is 12 amino acids long. The germline gives CDR1 SGHRS, CDR2 YFSETQ. V was trimmed by 4 bases and J by 8 bases, leaving 9 bases between them. CDR3: CASSQAGEKLFF. CDR3 DNA: TGCGCCAGCAGCCAGGCCGGAGAAAAACTGTTTTTT.

The chain recombines TRBV9 with TRBJ2-1; TRBD1 agrees at 7 bases. The CDR3 extends over 16 amino acids. Germline loops: CDR1 SGDLS, CDR2 YYNGEE. J gave up 5 bases and V 3 bases, and 11 bases lay outside the gene matches. CDR3 amino acids: CASSETTGTLNNEQFF. CDR3 DNA: TGTGCCAGCAGCGAGACGACAGGGACGTTGAACAATGAGCAGTTCTTC.